This TCR beta chain was retrieved from a study of cytotoxic CD8 clonotypes in ibrutinib-treated CLL. Study-level points and caveats: The clonality rise at ibrutinib response reflected private clonotype expansion. Pretreatment clonality was elevated relative to age-matched healthy donors and paralleled circulating CD8+ T-cell counts.

Profiling relied on immunoSEQ multiplex PCR, and the TCRdb table lists in-frame clones only, not all of them. The sample consists of under 150,000 clones, around 84% of them appearing once. With respect to this clone: Its specificity is unknown.

This TCR derives from a human donor with chronic lymphocytic leukemia. The sequencing here drew on PBMCs, taken after 36 months of ibrutinib treatment.

CDR3 amino acids: CATSRGKGGGTDTQYF. CDR3 bases: TGTGCCACCAGCAGAGGCAAGGGGGGTGGCACAGATACGCAGTATTTT. V usage is TRBV15 and J usage is TRBJ2-3, with D perhaps TRBD1 or TRBD2 (6 bases each). Germline lookup yields CDR1 LNHNV and CDR2 YYDKDF (reference sequence). The CDR3 is 16 residues long. V gave up 1 base and J gave up 1 base, with 12 bases separating them.